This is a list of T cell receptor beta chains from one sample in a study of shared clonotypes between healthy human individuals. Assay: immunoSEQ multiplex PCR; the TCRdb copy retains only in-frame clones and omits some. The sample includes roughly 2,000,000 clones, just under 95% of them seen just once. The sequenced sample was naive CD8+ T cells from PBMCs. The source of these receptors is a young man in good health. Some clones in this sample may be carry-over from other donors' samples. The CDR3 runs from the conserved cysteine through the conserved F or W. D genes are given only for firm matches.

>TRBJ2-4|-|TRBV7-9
TGTGCCAGCAGCCCCCCTGAGTATATAGCCAAAAACATTCAGTACTTC
CASSPPEYIAKNIQYF
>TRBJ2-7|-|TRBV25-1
TGTGCCAGCAGAGGGGCCTCGAGCTCCTACGAGCAGTACTTC
CASRGASSSYEQYF
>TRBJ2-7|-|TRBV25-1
TGTGCCAGCGAAGGAAAGGTGGGCGAGCAGTACTTC
CASEGKVGEQYF
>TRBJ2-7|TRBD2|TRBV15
TGTGCCACCAGCGAACTTCCGGCTAGCGGGCTGTACGAGCAGTACTTC
CATSELPASGLYEQYF
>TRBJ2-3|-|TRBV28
TGTGCCAGCATCCGACCACCAGATACGCAGTATTTT
CASIRPPDTQYF
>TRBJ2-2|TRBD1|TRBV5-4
TGTGCCAGCAGCGACCGGGACAGGGTGGGGACCGGGGAGCTGTTTTTT
CASSDRDRVGTGELFF
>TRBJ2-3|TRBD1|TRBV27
TGTGCCAGCAGATATGCGACAGGGTCCCTCACAGATACGCAGTATTTT
CASRYATGSLTDTQYF
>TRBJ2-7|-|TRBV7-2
TGTGCCAGCATAGCCCGGGACGGTTCCTACGAGCAGTACTTC
CASIARDGSYEQYF
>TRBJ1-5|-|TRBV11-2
TGTGCCAGCAGCCCTGAGGGGAGGGGGAAGTACCAGCCCCAGCATTTT
CASSPEGRGKYQPQHF
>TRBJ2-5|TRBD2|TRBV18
TGTGCCAGCTCAGGCCGGGCCCCGACTAGCGTTCTCCAAGAGACCCAGTACTTC
CASSGRAPTSVLQETQYF
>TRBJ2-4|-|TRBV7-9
TGTGCCAGCAGCCCCCCCGTAGGGGCTAAAAACATTCAGTACTTC
CASSPPVGAKNIQYF
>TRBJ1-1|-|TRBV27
TGTGCCAGCGCCCTTGTGGAGAACACTGAAGCTTTCTTT
CASALVENTEAFF
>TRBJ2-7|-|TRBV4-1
TGCGCCAGCAGCCAGTGGTGGTCCGGTGGGGCTACACCGAGCGACGAGCAGTACTTC
CASSQWWSGGATPSDEQYF
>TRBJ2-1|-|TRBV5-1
TGCGCCAGCAGCTTCGGGGTGGATGAGCAGTTCTTC
CASSFGVDEQFF
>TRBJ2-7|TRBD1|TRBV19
TGTGCCAGTAGTATAGTCAGGGGGAGTACCTACGAGCAGTACTTC
CASSIVRGSTYEQYF